Reported below is one T cell receptor beta chain. This clone was seen more than once but under ten times. Its antigen is still unknown. No base-level quality is on record; no much larger clone is a single base apart. After removal of 7 bases from V and 9 bases from J, the junction retains 16 bases not matched to a gene. Measured from the cysteine to the phenylalanine, the CDR3 is 15 residues long. Left in the record is the CDR3 DNA by itself, 45 bases read in frame from the first base. CDR1 and CDR2, per the germline V gene, are MNHNS and SASEGT. The donors were healthy, HIV-negative adults with no recently reported acute infections or vaccinations. All donors were Caucasian adults living in Nashville, Tennessee, USA. CD4+ T cells were enriched by magnetic negative selection; naive cells were then positively selected on CD45RA, and the negative fraction formed the memory subset. After blood collection by leukapheresis, PBMCs were isolated using Ficoll-Histopaque density gradient centrifugation and then cryopreserved in the vapor phase of liquid nitrogen. Analytical flow cytometry was used to check the purity and quantity of each magnetically sorted T cell population. Each sorted fraction had its genomic DNA isolated and then quantified by UV absorbance on a Nanodrop 2000c.

The data belong to a study of shared clonotypes between healthy human individuals (TCRdb year 2020). About the investigation overall: The cohort comprised two women and a few men aged 18 to 49 years. For each donor, CD4 naive and CD4 memory were each run on three plates, CD8 naive on two plates, and CD8 memory on one plate. Blood TCR repertoires of roughly 5 healthy adults were deeply sequenced to estimate repertoire size and the extent of clonotype sharing between individuals. Different laboratories and diverse techniques were used to prepare libraries and sequence TCR repertoires, to increase sequencing depth and limit assay-specific biases. Leukapheresis yielded between about 0.9 and 9.5 billion PBMCs per donor. Points the paper makes about the study in general: Because the study included only a small number of donors, the genetic and exposure-history diversity represented was limited. Higher generation probabilities were observed for clonotypes shared by all four sorted-subset donors than for non-shared clonotypes. Sampling was limited to blood, and TCR repertoires in tissue likely differ from TCR repertoires in blood. Estimated clonotype richness was generally larger for naive than for memory subsets. Across four donors, roughly 5% of naive CD4, roughly 3.8% of naive CD8, 2.3% of memory CD4, and over 0.35% of memory CD8 clonotypes were shared. Incomplete sequencing was indicated by rarefaction of sorted-subset datasets, despite the large sequencing depth. Pairwise subsampling indicated that sequencing depth was expected to affect the degree of clonotype sharing among donors.

Using the deep immunoSEQ assay, multiplex PCR amplified TCR CDR3 regions from genomic DNA. Extracted genomic DNA from each cell subset was spread evenly across all wells of several immunoSEQ 96-well plates, with each plate serving as a replicate. For sorted subsets, approximately 190 ng of genomic DNA, equivalent to roughly 33,000 T cell genomes, went into each replicate PCR. Purified libraries were measured with a Qubit 3.0 fluorometer, size-checked on a Bioanalyzer 2100, and measured again with the KAPA Library Quantification kit. Each immunoSEQ 96-well plate was sequenced on its own single-read 150-cycle Illumina NextSeq 550 flow cell. Per the source publication's procedure: Because the immunoSEQ output included only junctional sequences and no quality scores, the filtering could not be the same as the filtering used for full-length reads. To assign V/J genes and CDR3, sequences were annotated using PyIR, a Python wrapper for IgBLAST v1.9, with IMGT germline references. Reads with weak V/J assignments (E-value above 1e-6), missing CDR3, stop codons, out-of-frame junctions, or ambiguous translated residues were removed. V3J clonotypes were defined as sequences sharing the same inferred V gene, J gene, and CDR3 amino acid sequence. To compute the percentage overlap between repertoires, the number of shared unique clonotypes was divided by the size of the smaller repertoire. Three approaches were used to assess repertoire richness: RTK rarefaction, the Chao1 estimator, and Recon v2.1 estimates of unobserved clonotypes. For all TCRbeta clonotypes obtained by the gDNA method from a handful of donors, generation probabilities were computed with OLGA. What TCRdb holds here is the immuneACCESS table cut down to in-frame rearrangements. Part of the clones is not present; checked against another copy, under half of the missing clones reflect an unresolved V gene, and the others are unexplained. D and trimming come from the DNA, and the V and J calls and clone size come from that table. This sample comprises about 1 million clones, about 76% of them detected only once. The ten biggest clones cover around 1.5% of the sample.

The chain employs TRBV6-1 and TRBJ1-2; 8 bases in the junction line up with TRBD1. The clonotype was recovered from a man aged 18 to 35 in good health. What was sequenced was memory CD4+ T cells sorted from blood. Per the publication, the cell subset or site label means: CD45RA-negative fraction. Here is the DNA: TGTGCCAGCATCTCGGCCGGACAGGGCGAGGGGAGCTACACCTTC. Translation gives CASISAGQGEGSYTF.